The T cell receptor (beta chain) described here comes from a study of CD8+ T cells in alopecia areata. General study results and limits: Across lesional scalp, and particularly alopecia totalis/universalis, clonality surpassed that of normal scalp. Sequenced scalp T cells also include alphabeta T cells resident in normal skin. Tofacitinib significantly lowered scalp clonality and expanded CD8+ clones among the top 100.

Reverse transcription of extracted RNA yielded cDNA, which provided the sequencing template. TCRdb's table, derived via immunoSEQ multiplex PCR, lists solely in-frame clones and lacks some. The table records 250,000 to 300,000 clones, about three fifths of them present only once. The sample's treatment: oral pan-JAK inhibitor, 5-10 mg twice daily. A remark on this clone: Antigen: not known.

There are 14 residues in the CDR3. CDR1 and CDR2 from the germline V gene are SQVTM and ANQGSEA. Trimming cost V 6 bases and J 2 bases, with 16 bases left between them. The J gene is TRBJ1-2, the V gene TRBV29-1; TRBD1 might be the D (5 bases). Specimen: CD4+ T cells sorted from blood, collected at week 24, from a patient treated with tofacitinib. The source of this sequence is a human donor with alopecia areata. The CDR3 loop is CSVRRWDSNYGYTF. Written as DNA, the CDR3 is TGCAGCGTCCGTCGTTGGGACTCGAACTATGGCTACACCTTC.